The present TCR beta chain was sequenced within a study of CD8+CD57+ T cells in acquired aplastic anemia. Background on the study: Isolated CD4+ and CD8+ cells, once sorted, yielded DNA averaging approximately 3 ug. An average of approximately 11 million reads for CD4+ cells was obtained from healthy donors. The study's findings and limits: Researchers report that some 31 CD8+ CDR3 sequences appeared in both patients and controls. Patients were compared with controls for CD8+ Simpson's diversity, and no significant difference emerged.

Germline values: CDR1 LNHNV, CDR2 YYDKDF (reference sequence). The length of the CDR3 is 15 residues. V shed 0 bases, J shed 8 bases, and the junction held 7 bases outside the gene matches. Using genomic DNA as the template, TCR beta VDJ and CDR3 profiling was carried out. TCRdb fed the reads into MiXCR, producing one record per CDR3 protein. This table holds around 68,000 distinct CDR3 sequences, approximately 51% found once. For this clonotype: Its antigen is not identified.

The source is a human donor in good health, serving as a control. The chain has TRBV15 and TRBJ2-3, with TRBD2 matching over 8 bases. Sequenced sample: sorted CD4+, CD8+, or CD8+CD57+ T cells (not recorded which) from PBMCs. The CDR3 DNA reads TGTGCCACCAGCAGAGATTCAGCGGGGGCTATTACGCAGTATTTT. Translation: CATSRDSAGAITQYF.